One sample yielded the 23 T cell receptor beta chains listed below, sequenced in a study of sequential checkpoint blockade in melanoma. Specified treatment: randomized to nivolumab then ipilimumab (arm A) or the reverse (arm B). Profiling relied on immunoSEQ multiplex PCR, and the TCRdb table lists in-frame clones only, not all of them. Of under 20,000 clones in the sample, roughly 70% were seen once. The sample consisted of CD8+ T cells sorted from blood (inferred from file names), taken from a patient given nivolumab and ipilimumab in sequence. Every receptor here comes from a human donor with melanoma.

This clone has only a few counts. Here the CDR3 DNA reads TGTGCCAGCAGCCACCCGGTTAGTTCCTCTGGAAACACCATATATTTT. Its protein is CASSHPVSSSGNTIYF. The genes are TRBV7-9 and TRBJ1-3; D call uncertain. CDR1 SEHNR and CDR2 FQNEAQ come from the germline V gene (reference sequence). V lost 5 bases and J 0 bases, leaving 14 bases between the germline ends. The CDR3 sequence is 16 residues long. The variable domain in full, completed from reference TRBV7-9 and TRBJ1-3, reads DTGVSQNPRHKITKRGQNVTFRCDPISEHNRLYWYRQTLGQGPEFLTYFQNEAQLEKSRLLSDRFSAERPKGSFSTLEIQRTEQGDSAMYLCASSHPVSSSGNTIYFGEGSWLTVV.

Points on this clone: At one end the junction does not follow the germline gene, possibly because of a read error. The chain uses TRBV4-1 and TRBJ2-7; 7 bases align to TRBD2. The CDR3 length is 13 residues. The germline CDR1 and CDR2 sequences are MGHRA and YSYEKL. CDR3 bases: TGTGCCGGAATCGGGGGGTCTACCTACGAGCAGTACTTC. Translation gives CAGIGGSTYEQYF.

This chain connects TRBV13 to TRBJ2-4; TRBD1 is a possible D gene (6 bases). V was clipped by 5 bases and J by 7 bases, with 15 bases between them. This CDR3 is built from 14 residues. Germline CDR1 is PRHDT and CDR2 is FYEKMQ (reference sequence). The CDR3 region has the DNA TGTGCCAGCAGCGTTCGGACAGAGGGTAACATTCAGTACTTC. Translating it yields CASSVRTEGNIQYF.

Of note for this clone: The CDR3 ends on some other residue instead of the conserved phenylalanine or tryptophan, so this is likely a read error. Written as DNA, the CDR3 is TGTGCCAGCAGTTTGGATCCAGCGGGGATCCTCTACGAGCAGTACCTC. It codes for CASSLDPAGILYEQYL. This chain links TRBV28 with TRBJ2-7; 7 nucleotides match TRBD2. V shed 3 bases and J 3 bases; nucleotides not matched to a gene: 11. Germline V gene sequence: CDR1 MDHEN, CDR2 SYDVKM. The CDR3 loop spans 16 amino acids.

The rearrangement uses TRBV6-5 and TRBJ2-3; perhaps TRBD1 as D (5 bases). V shed 2 bases and J shed 4 bases, with 13 bases lying between them. CDR3 size: 15 residues. CDR1 and CDR2 (germline): MNHEY, SVGAGI. CDR3 region: CASSYSRVRPDTQYF. CDR3 nucleotide sequence: TGTGCCAGCAGTTACAGCAGGGTCAGGCCAGATACGCAGTATTTT.

This clone came up a few times. This chain links TRBV27 with TRBJ1-1; possible D gene TRBD1, 5 bases. CDR3 length equals 16 residues. V lost 4 bases, J lost 1 base, and 16 bases lay in between. Germline V CDR1 and CDR2: MNHEY, SMNVEV (reference sequence). CDR3 sequence reads: CASSSWREGPNTEAFF. The DNA of the CDR3 is TGTGCCAGCAGTTCGTGGAGGGAGGGACCGAACACTGAAGCTTTCTTT.

With respect to this clone: Other nucleotide sequences in the sample specify the same CDR3. The chain links TRBV9 to TRBJ2-4; perhaps TRBD2 as D (6 bases). The CDR3 length is 14 residues. The germline CDR1 and CDR2 sequences are SGDLS and YYNGEE. Trimming pared 0 bases from V and 6 bases from J, leaving 10 bases between. The CDR3 sequence is CASSVGDSGNIQYF. In DNA, the CDR3 is TGTGCCAGCAGCGTAGGGGATAGCGGAAACATTCAGTACTTC.

A single count supports this clone. This rearrangement joins TRBV5-4 to TRBJ2-1; a weak D match, TRBD2 (6 bases). The germline V gene has CDR1 SGHNT and CDR2 YYREEE (reference sequence). The CDR3 loop spans 13 amino acids. The V end was cut by 5 bases, the J end by 3 bases, with 9 bases between. CDR3 bases: TGTGCCAGCAGACCGGGACTCTACAATGAGCAGTTCTTC. Amino acid sequence: CASRPGLYNEQFF.

The J gene is TRBJ2-7, the V gene TRBV4-2; TRBD2 matches 8 bases. CDR1 LGHNA and CDR2 YNFKEQ come from the germline V gene. This CDR3 is 15 amino acids long. V lost 2 bases, J lost 4 bases, and 7 bases stayed unmatched. CDR3 in amino acids: CASSQQRTSSYEQYF. CDR3 bases: TGTGCCAGCAGCCAACAAAGGACTAGCTCTTACGAGCAGTACTTC.

The rearrangement uses TRBV21-1 and TRBJ1-2; the table's D call, TRBD1, was not checked against the DNA. TRBV21-1 represents a pseudogene. This CDR3 spans 13 amino acids. As DNA, the CDR3 is TGTGCCAGCAGCAAAGACAGGGACTATGGCTACACCTTC. Amino acid sequence: CASSKDRDYGYTF.

This clone is deemed medium-sized. This chain joins TRBV29-1 and TRBJ1-2; D uncertain. Germline CDR1 is SQVTM and CDR2 is ANQGSEA. CDR3 length: 12 amino acids. The V gene lost 1 base and the J gene lost 6 bases, with 9 bases spanning the gap. CDR3 coding DNA: TGCAGCGTTGAAGGTTGGGAGAATGGCTACACCTTC. Residues: CSVEGWENGYTF.

CDR3 residues: CASSPKGQGKTEAFF. The CDR3 DNA reads as TGTGCCAGCAGTCCCAAGGGACAGGGTAAGACTGAAGCTTTCTTT. The chain is built from TRBV27 and TRBJ1-1; 9 bases align to TRBD1. After removal of 5 bases from V and 5 bases from J, the junction contained 9 bases not matched to a gene. Germline CDR1 is MNHEY and CDR2 is SMNVEV (reference sequence). This CDR3 comprises 15 residues.

This clone appeared a single time. This chain joins TRBV12-5 and TRBJ2-6; unclear D gene. The V end was cut by 5 bases, the J end by 3 bases, with 2 bases between. This CDR3 region has 12 residues. Germline V gene sequence: CDR1 LGHNT, CDR2 FRNRAP. The chain's CDR3 is CASGHGANVLTF. DNA for the CDR3: TGTGCTAGTGGTCATGGGGCCAACGTCCTGACTTTC.

This clone was found once. This chain joins TRBV7-6 and TRBJ2-7, with D tentatively TRBD1 (6 bases). With 0 bases removed from V and 7 bases from J, the gap between germline ends came to 16 bases. Germline V CDR1 and CDR2: SGHVS, FNYEAQ. CDR3 length equals 15 residues. The CDR3 region has the DNA TGTGCCAGCAGCTTAGCTCAGGGGCACCTTGTGGAGCAGTACTTC. This codes for CASSLAQGHLVEQYF. Full variable domain (missing parts from reference TRBV7-6 and TRBJ2-7): GAGVSQSPRYKVTKRGQDVALRCDPISGHVSLYWYRQALGQGPEFLTYFNYEAQQDKSGLPNDRFSAERPEGSISTLTIQRTEQRDSAMYRCASSLAQGHLVEQYFGPGTRLTVT.

This sequence joins TRBV9 and TRBJ2-1, with D hard to call. Germline V lookup: CDR1 SGDLS, CDR2 YYNGEE. This CDR3 is 13 amino acids long. Deletions cut 0 bases from V and 8 bases from J, with 9 bases between. This chain's CDR3 is CASSVVELDEQFF. DNA for the CDR3: TGTGCCAGCAGCGTAGTAGAGTTAGATGAGCAGTTCTTC. Drawing the rest from reference TRBV9 and TRBJ2-1, the complete variable domain is DSGVTQTPKHLITATGQRVTLRCSPRSGDLSVYWYQQSLDQGLQFLIQYYNGEERAKGNILERFSAQQFPDLHSELNLSSLELGDSALYFCASSVVELDEQFFGPGTRLTVL.

The J gene is TRBJ2-2, the V gene TRBV12-5; TRBD2 matches 12 bases. The CDR3 contains 22 residues. The J segment lost 7 bases and the V segment lost 3 bases, leaving 24 bases of the junction unmatched. The germline V gene has CDR1 LGHNT and CDR2 FRNRAP. CDR3 in DNA: TGTGCTAGTGGTTTTAAGGACAGGGGCTTTGCTAGCGGGAGGGCCGGGAACGGGGAGCTGTTTTTT. It is translated as CASGFKDRGFASGRAGNGELFF.

This clone has just a few counts. This rearrangement joins TRBV5-4 to TRBJ2-1; D gene ambiguous. The germline gives CDR1 SGHNT, CDR2 YYREEE (reference sequence). V shed 1 base and J shed 8 bases, with 4 bases lying between them. This CDR3 spans 11 amino acids. The CDR3 loop reads CASSLSYEQFF. In DNA, the CDR3 is TGTGCCAGCAGCTTGTCGTATGAGCAGTTCTTC.

With respect to this clone: Germline is not matched at one junction end, which may reflect a read error. The chain couples TRBV7-7 to TRBJ2-7, with 7 bases identical to TRBD1. From germline, CDR1 is SSHAT and CDR2 FNYEAQ (reference sequence). This CDR3 comprises 14 residues. CDR3 sequence reads: CASSYRQGAYEQYF. In DNA, the CDR3 is TGTGCTAGCAGCTATCGACAGGGTGCCTACGAGCAGTACTTC.

V usage is TRBV30 and J usage is TRBJ1-1, with D hard to call. Germline lookup yields CDR1 GTSNPN and CDR2 SVGIG (reference sequence). The CDR3 extends over 12 amino acids. V shed 4 bases and J shed 7 bases, with 13 bases lying between them. As DNA, the CDR3 is TGTGCCTGGAAATGGGGAGGGATTGAAGCTTTCTTT. Amino acid sequence: CAWKWGGIEAFF.

This clone was seen once. J is TRBJ1-1 and V is TRBV7-9, with 7 bases that match TRBD1. The CDR3 is 15 amino acids. Trimming cost V 1 base and J 10 bases; bases outside gene matches: 12. The germline V gene has CDR1 SEHNR and CDR2 FQNEAQ (reference sequence). CDR3 bases: TGTGCCAGCAGCTTAGGGTACTCCGGGACAGAAGCAGCTTTCTTT. Its protein is CASSLGYSGTEAAFF.

The chain recombines TRBV5-5 with TRBJ1-1; 7 bases agree with TRBD1. The CDR3 is 15 residues long. V lost 2 bases, J lost 0 bases, and 4 bases stayed unmatched. The germline V gene encodes CDR1 SGHKS and CDR2 YYEKEE (reference sequence). Here the CDR3 reads CASSFRGRMNTEAFF. CDR3 in DNA: TGTGCCAGCAGCTTTAGGGGGCGCATGAACACTGAAGCTTTCTTT.

Details on this clone: The sample has other DNA sequences that encode this CDR3 too. The chain links TRBV7-6 to TRBJ2-3, with D tentatively TRBD2 (5 bases). Germline CDR1 SGHVS, CDR2 FNYEAQ. Deletions cut 0 bases from V and 6 bases from J, with 10 bases between. The CDR3 extends over 14 amino acids. The CDR3 sequence is CASSLASGVDTQYF. In nucleotides, the CDR3 is TGTGCCAGCAGCTTAGCATCCGGGGTGGATACGCAGTATTTT.

The V and J genes are TRBV5-6 and TRBJ2-5; TRBD2 aligns across 12 bases. The CDR3 spans 15 residues. Trimming took 4 bases from V and 5 from J; bases not matched to a gene: 6. Germline lookup yields CDR1 SGHDT and CDR2 YYEEEE. The CDR3: CASSPGTSGWETQYF. CDR3 in DNA: TGTGCCAGCAGCCCCGGGACTAGCGGGTGGGAGACCCAGTACTTC.